This T cell receptor (beta chain) stems from a study of T cell responses to AZD1222 COVID-19 vaccine. Trimming cost V 0 bases and J 4 bases, with 6 bases left between them. This CDR3 is 13 amino acids long. CDR1 is LGHNA, CDR2 YNFKEQ, per germline. The protocol was immunoSEQ multiplex PCR, while the TCRdb copy is restricted to in-frame clones and leaves out a portion. The sample includes more than 85,000 clones, around nine tenths seen only once; the top ten take approximately 15%. The TCR sequence derives from an adult in good health. The sample consisted of peripheral blood, taken on day 0 of AZD1222 vaccination. The chain links TRBV4-2 to TRBJ2-5, with D unclear. Here the CDR3 DNA reads TGTGCCAGCAGCCAAGACTCTGGAGAGACCCAGTACTTC. This encodes CASSQDSGETQYF.